This T cell receptor (beta chain) was recovered during a study of T cell responses to AZD1222 COVID-19 vaccine. Whole-study findings and limits: Donors were chiefly white British, with a greater number of females, and clonal diversity was perhaps underestimated. Seropositive at baseline were only six AZD1222 recipients. Spike-specific TCR breadth and depth were elevated following two AZD1222 doses.

In this sample, this clone turned up a few times. The antigen remains unidentified. Clones were read by immunoSEQ multiplex PCR, and TCRdb kept only the in-frame ones, dropping some. Among some 140,000 clones listed, 80% to 90% were seen once. Trimming pared 3 bases from V and 0 bases from J, leaving 9 bases between. The CDR3 runs to 15 residues. The germline gives CDR1 SGHTA, CDR2 FQGNSA. V gene TRBV7-2 combines with J gene TRBJ1-3; D is uncertain. The material sequenced was peripheral blood, taken on day 0 of AZD1222 vaccination. The sequence was collected from an adult in good health. The CDR3 region has the DNA TGTGCCAGCAGCTTTACAGAACTCTCTGGAAACACCATATATTTT. Its protein product is CASSFTELSGNTIYF.